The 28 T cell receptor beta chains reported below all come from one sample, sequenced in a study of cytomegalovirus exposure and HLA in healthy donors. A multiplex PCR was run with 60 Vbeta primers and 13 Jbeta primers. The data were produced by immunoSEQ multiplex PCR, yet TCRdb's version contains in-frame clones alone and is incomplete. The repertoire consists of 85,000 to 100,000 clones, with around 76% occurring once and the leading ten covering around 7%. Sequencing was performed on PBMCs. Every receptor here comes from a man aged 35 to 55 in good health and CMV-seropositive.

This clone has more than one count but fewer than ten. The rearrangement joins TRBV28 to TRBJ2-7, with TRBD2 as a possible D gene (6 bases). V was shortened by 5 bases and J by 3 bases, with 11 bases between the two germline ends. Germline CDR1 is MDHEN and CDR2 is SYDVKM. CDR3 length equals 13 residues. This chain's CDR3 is CASSAFGGYEQYF. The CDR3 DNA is TGTGCCAGCAGTGCCTTCGGGGGCTACGAGCAGTACTTC.

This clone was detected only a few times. The CDR3 reads CASSLGTTLQETQYF. DNA of the CDR3: TGTGCCAGCAGCTTAGGGACTACTCTTCAAGAGACCCAGTACTTC. The V gene is TRBV11-2, the J gene TRBJ2-5; maybe TRBD2 (6 bases). Germline V gene data show CDR1 as SGHAT and CDR2 as FQNNGV. Trimming cost V 1 base and J 2 bases, with 11 bases left between them. The CDR3 has 15 residues.

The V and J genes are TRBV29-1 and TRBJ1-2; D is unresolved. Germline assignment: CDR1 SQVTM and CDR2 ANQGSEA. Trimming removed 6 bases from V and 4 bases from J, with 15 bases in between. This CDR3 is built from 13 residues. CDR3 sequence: CSVREAAGYGYTF. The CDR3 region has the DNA TGCAGCGTCCGGGAGGCTGCAGGCTATGGCTACACCTTC.

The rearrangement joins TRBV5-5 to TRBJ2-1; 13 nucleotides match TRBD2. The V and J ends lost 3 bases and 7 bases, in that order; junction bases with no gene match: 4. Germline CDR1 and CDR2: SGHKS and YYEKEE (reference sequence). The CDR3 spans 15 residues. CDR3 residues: CASSSRTSGGNEQFF. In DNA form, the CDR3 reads TGTGCCAGCAGCTCACGGACTAGCGGGGGTAATGAGCAGTTCTTC.

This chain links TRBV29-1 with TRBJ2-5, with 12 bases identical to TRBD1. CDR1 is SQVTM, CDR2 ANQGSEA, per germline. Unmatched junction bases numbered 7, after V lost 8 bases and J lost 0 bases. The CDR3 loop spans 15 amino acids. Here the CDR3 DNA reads TGCAGCTTATCCGGGACAGGGGGCTACCAAGAGACCCAGTACTTC. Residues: CSLSGTGGYQETQYF.

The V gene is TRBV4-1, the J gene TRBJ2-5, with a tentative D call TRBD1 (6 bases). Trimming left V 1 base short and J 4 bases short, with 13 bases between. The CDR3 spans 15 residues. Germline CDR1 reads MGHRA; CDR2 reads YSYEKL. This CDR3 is CASSQGRQDRETQYF. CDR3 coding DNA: TGCGCCAGCAGCCAAGGTAGACAGGACCGAGAGACCCAGTACTTC.

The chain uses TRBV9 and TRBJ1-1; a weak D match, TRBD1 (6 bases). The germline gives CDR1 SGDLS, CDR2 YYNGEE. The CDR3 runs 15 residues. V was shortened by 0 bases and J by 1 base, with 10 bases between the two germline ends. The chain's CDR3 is CASSVAPGENTEAFF. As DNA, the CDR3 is TGTGCCAGCAGCGTAGCTCCAGGGGAGAACACTGAAGCTTTCTTT.

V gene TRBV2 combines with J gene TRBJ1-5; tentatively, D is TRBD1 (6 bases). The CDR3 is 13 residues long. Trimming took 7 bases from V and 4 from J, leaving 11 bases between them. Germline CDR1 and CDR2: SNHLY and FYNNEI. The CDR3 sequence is CASTGGGNQPQHF. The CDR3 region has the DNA TGTGCCAGCACGGGGGGCGGGAATCAGCCCCAGCATTTT.

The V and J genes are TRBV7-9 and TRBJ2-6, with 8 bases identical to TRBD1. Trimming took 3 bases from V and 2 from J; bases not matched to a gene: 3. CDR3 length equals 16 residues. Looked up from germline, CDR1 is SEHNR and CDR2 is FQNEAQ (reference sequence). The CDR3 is CASSFMDRAGANVLTF. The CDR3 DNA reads TGTGCCAGCAGCTTCATGGACAGGGCTGGGGCCAACGTCCTGACTTTC.

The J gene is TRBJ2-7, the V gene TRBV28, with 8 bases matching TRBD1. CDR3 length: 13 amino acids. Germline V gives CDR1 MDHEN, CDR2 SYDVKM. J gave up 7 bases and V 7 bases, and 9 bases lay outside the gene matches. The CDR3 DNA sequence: TGTGCCAGCATCGGACAGGGTGCTCGAGAGCAGTACTTC. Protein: CASIGQGAREQYF.

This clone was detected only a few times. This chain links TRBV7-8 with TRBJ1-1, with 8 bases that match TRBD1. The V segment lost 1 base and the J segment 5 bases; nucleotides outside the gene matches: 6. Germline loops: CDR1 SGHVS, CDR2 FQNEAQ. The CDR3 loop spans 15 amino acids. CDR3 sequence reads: CASSLDWTGITEAFF. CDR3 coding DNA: TGTGCCAGCAGCTTAGATTGGACAGGGATTACTGAAGCTTTCTTT.

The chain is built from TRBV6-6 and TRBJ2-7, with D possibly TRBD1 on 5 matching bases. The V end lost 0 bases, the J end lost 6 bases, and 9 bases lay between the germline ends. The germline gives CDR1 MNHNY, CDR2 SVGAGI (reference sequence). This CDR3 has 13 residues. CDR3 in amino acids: CASSYSDSREQYF. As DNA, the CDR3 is TGTGCCAGCAGTTACTCCGACAGTCGCGAGCAGTACTTC.

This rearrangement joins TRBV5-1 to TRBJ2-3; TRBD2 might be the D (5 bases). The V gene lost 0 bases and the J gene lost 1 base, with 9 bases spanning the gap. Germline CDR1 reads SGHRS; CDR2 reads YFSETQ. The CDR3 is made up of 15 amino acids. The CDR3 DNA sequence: TGCGCCAGCAGCTTGGATACTAGAGGCACAGATACGCAGTATTTT. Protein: CASSLDTRGTDTQYF. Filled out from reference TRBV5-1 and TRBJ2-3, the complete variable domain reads KAGVTQTPRYLIKTRGQQVTLSCSPISGHRSVSWYQQTPGQGLQFLFEYFSETQRNKGNFPGRFSGRQFSNSRSEMNVSTLELGDSALYLCASSLDTRGTDTQYFGPGTRLTVL.

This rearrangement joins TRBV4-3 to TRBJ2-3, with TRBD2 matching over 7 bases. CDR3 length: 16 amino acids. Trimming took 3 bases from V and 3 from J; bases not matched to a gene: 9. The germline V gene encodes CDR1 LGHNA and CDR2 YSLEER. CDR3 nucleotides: TGCGCCAGCAGCCAGTACTTAGCGGGCGGTACAGATACGCAGTATTTT. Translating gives CASSQYLAGGTDTQYF.

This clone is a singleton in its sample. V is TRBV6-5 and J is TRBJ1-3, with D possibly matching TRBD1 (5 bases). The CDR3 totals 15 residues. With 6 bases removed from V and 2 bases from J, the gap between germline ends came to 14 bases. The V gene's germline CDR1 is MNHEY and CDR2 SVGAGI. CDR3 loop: CASRDVDTAGNTIYF. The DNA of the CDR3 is TGTGCCAGCAGGGATGTGGACACGGCTGGAAACACCATATATTTT.

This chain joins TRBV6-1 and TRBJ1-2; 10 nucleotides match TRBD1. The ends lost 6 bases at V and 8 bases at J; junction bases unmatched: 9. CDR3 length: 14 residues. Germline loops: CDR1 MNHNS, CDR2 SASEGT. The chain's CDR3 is CASRTGQGVGGYTF. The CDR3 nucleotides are TGTGCCAGCAGGACAGGACAGGGGGTGGGAGGCTACACCTTC.

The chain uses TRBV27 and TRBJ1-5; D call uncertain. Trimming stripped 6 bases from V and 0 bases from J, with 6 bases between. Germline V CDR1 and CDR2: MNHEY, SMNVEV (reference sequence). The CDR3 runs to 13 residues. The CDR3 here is CASSYYSNQPQHF. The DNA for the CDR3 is TGTGCCAGCAGCTATTATAGCAATCAGCCCCAGCATTTT.

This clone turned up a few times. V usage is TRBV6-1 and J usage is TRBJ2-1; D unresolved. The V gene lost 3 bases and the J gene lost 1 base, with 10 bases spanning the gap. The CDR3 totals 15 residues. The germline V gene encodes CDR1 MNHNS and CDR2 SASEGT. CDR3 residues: CASSERFSSYNEQFF. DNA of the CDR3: TGTGCCAGCAGTGAGAGGTTTAGTTCCTACAATGAGCAGTTCTTC.

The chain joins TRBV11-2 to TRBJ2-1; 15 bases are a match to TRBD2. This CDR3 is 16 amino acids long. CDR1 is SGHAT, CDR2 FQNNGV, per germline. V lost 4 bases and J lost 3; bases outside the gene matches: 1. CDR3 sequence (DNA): TGTGCCAGCAGCTCGGGACTAGCGGGAGGCTACAATGAGCAGTTCTTC. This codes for CASSSGLAGGYNEQFF.

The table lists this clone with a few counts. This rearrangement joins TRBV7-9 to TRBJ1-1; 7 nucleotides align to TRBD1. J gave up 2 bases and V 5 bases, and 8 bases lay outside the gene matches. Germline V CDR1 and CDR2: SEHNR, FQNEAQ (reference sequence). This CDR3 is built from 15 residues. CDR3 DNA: TGTGCCAGCAGCCGCGGAGACAGGGCCAACACTGAAGCTTTCTTT. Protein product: CASSRGDRANTEAFF. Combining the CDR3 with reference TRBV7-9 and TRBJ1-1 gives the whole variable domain DTGVSQNPRHKITKRGQNVTFRCDPISEHNRLYWYRQTLGQGPEFLTYFQNEAQLEKSRLLSDRFSAERPKGSFSTLEIQRTEQGDSAMYLCASSRGDRANTEAFFGQGTRLTVV.

The CDR3 coding sequence is TGCGCCAGCAGTGGGCGGTCTAACGAGCAGTACTTC. Protein product: CASSGRSNEQYF. The chain is built from TRBV10-2 and TRBJ2-7; D is unresolved. Germline V gives CDR1 WSHSY, CDR2 SAAADI. The CDR3 totals 12 residues. The V end was cut by 4 bases, the J end by 5 bases, with 9 bases between.

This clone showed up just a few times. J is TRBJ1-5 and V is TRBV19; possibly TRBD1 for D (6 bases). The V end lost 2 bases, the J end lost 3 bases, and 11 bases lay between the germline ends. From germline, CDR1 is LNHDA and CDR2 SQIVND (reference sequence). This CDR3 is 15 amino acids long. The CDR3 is CASSIQGRFNQPQHF. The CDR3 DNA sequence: TGTGCCAGTAGTATACAGGGGCGCTTCAATCAGCCCCAGCATTTT.

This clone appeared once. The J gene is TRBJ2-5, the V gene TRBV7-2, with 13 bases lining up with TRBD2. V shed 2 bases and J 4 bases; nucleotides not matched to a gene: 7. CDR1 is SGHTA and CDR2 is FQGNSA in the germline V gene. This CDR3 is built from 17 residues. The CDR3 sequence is CASSLIRTSGGGETQYF. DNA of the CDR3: TGTGCCAGCAGCTTAATCAGGACTAGCGGGGGTGGAGAGACCCAGTACTTC.

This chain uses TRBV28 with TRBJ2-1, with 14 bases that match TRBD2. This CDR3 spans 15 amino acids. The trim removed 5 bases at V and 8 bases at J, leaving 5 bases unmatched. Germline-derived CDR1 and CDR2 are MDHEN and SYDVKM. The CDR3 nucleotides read TGTGCCAGCAGTCCCTGGACTAGCGGGAGGTATGAGCAGTTCTTC. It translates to CASSPWTSGRYEQFF.

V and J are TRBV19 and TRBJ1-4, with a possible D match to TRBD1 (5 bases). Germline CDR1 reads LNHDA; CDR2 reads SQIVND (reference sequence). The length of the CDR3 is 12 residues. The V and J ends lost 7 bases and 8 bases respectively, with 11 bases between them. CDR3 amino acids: CASKGNGEKLFF. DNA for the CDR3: TGTGCCAGTAAGGGGAATGGAGAAAAACTGTTTTTT.

The CDR3 here is CASSMDRGSHEQYF. For the CDR3, the DNA is TGTGCCAGCAGCATGGACAGGGGGTCCCACGAGCAGTACTTC. The chain uses TRBV5-5 and TRBJ2-7, with 10 nucleotides matching TRBD1. Germline CDR1 SGHKS, CDR2 YYEKEE (reference sequence). This CDR3 has 14 residues. Trimming cost V 4 bases and J 5 bases; bases outside gene matches: 6.

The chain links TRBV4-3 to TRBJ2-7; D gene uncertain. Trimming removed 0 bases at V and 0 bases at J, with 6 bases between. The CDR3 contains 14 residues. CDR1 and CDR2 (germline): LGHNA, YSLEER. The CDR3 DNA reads TGCGCCAGCAGCCAAGATTTCAACTCCTACGAGCAGTACTTC. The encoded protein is CASSQDFNSYEQYF.

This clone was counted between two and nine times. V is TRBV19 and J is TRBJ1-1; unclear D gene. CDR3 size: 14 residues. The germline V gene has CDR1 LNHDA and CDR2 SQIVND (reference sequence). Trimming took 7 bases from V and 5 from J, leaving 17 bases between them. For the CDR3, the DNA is TGTGCCAGTACCACCTCTGGAGGGCGGACTGAAGCTTTCTTT. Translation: CASTTSGGRTEAFF.